This TCR beta chain comes out of a study of molecular identifiers for immune sequencing clone quantification. This clonotype has a handful of counts. The germline V gene encodes CDR1 SGHDN and CDR2 FVKESK. CDR3 length equals 13 residues. V lost 5 bases and J lost 2; bases outside the gene matches: 3. MiXCR, applied by TCRdb to the PCR reads, yields one record per CDR3 protein. Here the sample spans fewer than 25,000 distinct CDR3 sequences, 21% being singletons. The chain carries TRBV14 and TRBJ2-7; 7 nucleotides match TRBD1. The sequence was collected from a human donor in good health. Some libraries in this study had Jurkat cell RNA spiked in. Input material: naive CD8+ T cells from blood, with Jurkat cell RNA spiked in. Documented subset: FACS-sorted CD8+CD4-CCR7+CD45RA+ naive T cells. Written as DNA, the CDR3 is TGTGCCAGCAGCAGGGGGCTCCCCTACGAGCAGTACTTC. Its translation: CASSRGLPYEQYF.